The entry below gives a single T cell receptor (beta chain) sequence along with its context. This specimen comes from a study of blood T cell repertoires in COVID-19. Study context: Samples came from the United States, Italy and Spain, spanning acute and convalescent COVID-19. T cells, B-cell-depleted T cells, or PBMCs supplied cDNA or gDNA.

Sequencing used immunoSEQ multiplex PCR; TCRdb keeps in-frame clones, though not all of them. The sample contains more than 200,000 clones, 70% to 90% of which appear only once. Sequencing used peripheral blood. The clonotype originates from an older man with acute or convalescent COVID-19.

CDR3 sequence: CASSLRQASSYNEQFF. CDR3 DNA sequence: TGTGCCAGCAGCTTGAGGCAGGCCAGCTCCTACAATGAGCAGTTCTTC. The chain employs TRBV5-8 and TRBJ2-1; D ambiguous. Between the trimmed V and J ends, which lost 1 base and 0 bases, there was a span of 11 bases. The CDR3 runs to 16 residues. In germline, CDR1 is SGHTS, CDR2 YDEGEE.